This T cell receptor (beta chain) was documented in a study of cytomegalovirus exposure and HLA in healthy donors. Study-wide results and caveats: A later analysis linked a missense variant in DCLRE1C to the trimming of TCR beta V and J genes. Testing in vitro showed three CMV-associated chains specific for CMV antigens. Rare TCR sequences dominated, though some public TCRs recurred in many donors.

V gave up 1 base and J gave up 8 bases; unmatched junction bases: 8. Germline CDR1 MGHRA, CDR2 YSYEKL. The CDR3 length is 17 residues. With 60 Vbeta and 13 Jbeta primers, the PCR was carried out. Data came from immunoSEQ multiplex PCR; TCRdb stores just in-frame clones and leaves some out. Among about 93,000 clones listed, about 80% were seen once. About this clone: Its antigen is as yet unknown.

The sample comprised PBMCs. The origin of this receptor is a young man in good health and CMV-seronegative. V usage is TRBV4-1 and J usage is TRBJ1-4; the match to TRBD1 covers 12 bases. The CDR3 DNA follows: TGCGCCAGCAGCCAAGCCCGTGGGGGGACAGGGGGCGAAAAACTGTTTTTT. This sequence encodes CASSQARGGTGGEKLFF.